Listed below are T cell receptor beta chains from one sample, sequenced in a study of CD8+CD57+ T cells in acquired aplastic anemia. One entry per CDR3 protein, called by TCRdb with MiXCR from the reads. The sample records about 180,000 distinct CDR3 sequences, around half being singletons. Sequencing was carried out using sorted CD4+, CD8+, or CD8+CD57+ T cells (not recorded which) from PBMCs. These receptors were collected from a human donor in good health. Both conserved end residues are part of each CDR3. Fields, in order: D gene, V gene, clone size, J gene, CDR3 length, CDR3 protein, CDR3 DNA. D genes are given only for firm matches. For some rows the clone size is stated as once, few or many, or as a class when expanded; others skip it.

d_call: .
v_call: TRBV19
clone_size: .
j_call: TRBJ2-7
cdr3_length: 13
cdr3_aa: CATSGSTGYEQYF
cdr3_nt: TGTGCCACTTCGGGGTCTACGGGCTACGAGCAGTACTTC

d_call: TRBD1
v_call: TRBV19
clone_size: few
j_call: TRBJ2-7
cdr3_length: 12
cdr3_aa: CASGDRGYEQYF
cdr3_nt: TGTGCCAGTGGGGACAGGGGTTACGAGCAGTACTTC

d_call: TRBD2
v_call: TRBV2
clone_size: many
j_call: TRBJ2-3
cdr3_length: 14
cdr3_aa: CASRLAGVTDTQYF
cdr3_nt: TGTGCCAGCAGACTAGCGGGAGTGACAGATACGCAGTATTTT

d_call: TRBD1
v_call: TRBV7-9
clone_size: .
j_call: TRBJ1-6
cdr3_length: 13
cdr3_aa: CASRQGRESPLHF
cdr3_nt: TGTGCCAGCCGACAGGGTAGAGAATCACCCCTCCACTTT

d_call: TRBD1
v_call: TRBV19
clone_size: many
j_call: TRBJ1-4
cdr3_length: 16
cdr3_aa: CASSHSGQGGDEKLFF
cdr3_nt: TGTGCCAGTAGCCACTCCGGTCAGGGGGGTGACGAAAAACTGTTTTTT

d_call: .
v_call: TRBV7-9
clone_size: .
j_call: TRBJ1-6
cdr3_length: 15
cdr3_aa: CASSVGGRVGSPLHF
cdr3_nt: TGTGCCAGCAGTGTCGGGGGGCGAGTAGGTTCACCCCTCCACTTT

d_call: .
v_call: TRBV7-9
clone_size: .
j_call: TRBJ1-3
cdr3_length: 11
cdr3_aa: CAWKGMDTIYF
cdr3_nt: TGTGCCTGGAAGGGGATGGACACCATATATTTT

d_call: .
v_call: TRBV7-3
clone_size: .
j_call: TRBJ1-2
cdr3_length: 13
cdr3_aa: CASRPTGLYGYTF
cdr3_nt: TGTGCCAGCCGGCCCACAGGGTTATATGGCTACACCTTC

d_call: .
v_call: TRBV2
clone_size: many
j_call: TRBJ1-1
cdr3_length: 13
cdr3_aa: CARGQGMNTEAFF
cdr3_nt: TGTGCCAGAGGCCAGGGGATGAACACTGAAGCTTTCTTT

d_call: TRBD1
v_call: TRBV2
clone_size: .
j_call: TRBJ2-1
cdr3_length: 14
cdr3_aa: CASRTGGFPNEQFF
cdr3_nt: TGTGCCAGTCGGACAGGGGGTTTTCCGAATGAGCAGTTCTTC

d_call: .
v_call: TRBV29-1
clone_size: .
j_call: TRBJ2-1
cdr3_length: 12
cdr3_aa: CSVRTRLDEQFF
cdr3_nt: TGCAGCGTCCGGACACGGCTGGATGAGCAGTTCTTC

d_call: TRBD1
v_call: TRBV6-5
clone_size: few
j_call: TRBJ2-7
cdr3_length: 16
cdr3_aa: CASSYFSGTGAYEQYF
cdr3_nt: TGTGCCAGCAGTTACTTCTCCGGGACAGGGGCTTACGAGCAGTACTTC

d_call: TRBD2
v_call: TRBV20-1
clone_size: .
j_call: TRBJ2-2
cdr3_length: 15
cdr3_aa: CSARTGLADTGELFF
cdr3_nt: TGCAGTGCCAGAACAGGCCTAGCGGACACCGGGGAGCTGTTTTTT

d_call: .
v_call: TRBV20-1
clone_size: .
j_call: TRBJ2-5
cdr3_length: 13
cdr3_aa: CSARLSGRETQYF
cdr3_nt: TGCAGTGCTAGACTCTCCGGCAGAGAGACCCAGTACTTC

d_call: TRBD1
v_call: TRBV20-1
clone_size: .
j_call: TRBJ1-1
cdr3_length: 14
cdr3_aa: CSARDGTGVREAFF
cdr3_nt: TGCAGTGCTAGAGATGGGACAGGGGTACGAGAAGCTTTCTTT

d_call: TRBD2
v_call: TRBV24-1
clone_size: .
j_call: TRBJ2-2
cdr3_length: 18
cdr3_aa: CATSDLCSGRANTGELFF
cdr3_nt: TGTGCCACCAGTGATTTGTGTAGCGGGAGGGCGAACACCGGGGAGCTGTTTTTT

d_call: .
v_call: TRBV7-2
clone_size: .
j_call: TRBJ2-1
cdr3_length: 13
cdr3_aa: CASSPSVYNEQFF
cdr3_nt: TGTGCCAGCAGCCCATCTGTGTACAATGAGCAGTTCTTC

d_call: TRBD2
v_call: TRBV24-1
clone_size: once
j_call: TRBJ2-3
cdr3_length: 17
cdr3_aa: CATSDPAGTSGMDTQYF
cdr3_nt: TGTGCCACCAGTGACCCGGCCGGGACTAGCGGGATGGATACGCAGTATTTT

d_call: TRBD2
v_call: TRBV12-3/TRBV12-4
clone_size: many
j_call: TRBJ2-7
cdr3_length: 16
cdr3_aa: CASSPTPPGLEDEQYF
cdr3_nt: TGTGCCAGCAGTCCCACTCCTCCGGGACTAGAGGACGAGCAGTACTTC

d_call: .
v_call: TRBV15
clone_size: .
j_call: TRBJ2-7
cdr3_length: 14
cdr3_aa: CATSATRLLDEQYF
cdr3_nt: TGTGCCACCAGCGCGACGAGGCTCCTCGACGAGCAGTACTTC